The 6 T cell receptor beta chains listed next were all sequenced from one sample in a study of T cells in women clearing cervical HPV infection. Sequenced by immunoSEQ multiplex PCR; TCRdb stores in-frame clones only, minus some. The sample has about 36,000 clones, and its top ten clones hold roughly 4%. The sequenced sample consisted of blood buffy coat. The source of these receptors is a woman aged 18 to 75 with a cervical HPV16 infection that either progressed to CIN3+ or cleared (not recorded which).

For this clone: The sequenced fragment ends 3 residues before the CDR3 boundary, so the rest is inferred from the germline J gene. V and J are TRBV5-1 and TRBJ2-3, with 8 bases that match TRBD2. The CDR3 is 16 amino acids. J lost 3 bases, V lost 0 bases, and 6 bases had no gene match. Germline V gene lookup returns CDR1 SGHRS and CDR2 YFSETQ. CDR3 DNA (partial): TGCGCCAGCAGCTTGGGGGTAGCGGGGAGTACAGATACG. It encodes CASSLGVAGSTDT. The full CDR3 sequence reads CASSLGVAGSTDTQYF.

Concerning this clone: The CDR3 extends 3 residues past the end of the read, so its final part is completed from the germline J gene. This chain connects TRBV6-1 to TRBJ2-1; perhaps TRBD1 as D (6 bases). The V end lost 1 base, the J end lost 0 bases, and 7 bases lay between the germline ends. The germline gives CDR1 MNHNS, CDR2 SASEGT. CDR3 length: 15 residues. CDR3 DNA (partial): TGTGCCAGCAGTGAAGTAGGGGGCTCCTACAATGAG. Its protein product is CASSEVGGSYNE. The entire CDR3 is CASSEVGGSYNEQFF.

For this clone: The read ends 3 residues before the CDR3 terminus; that terminus is restored from the germline J gene. The J gene is TRBJ2-2, the V gene TRBV7-3, with D possibly TRBD2 on 6 matching bases. V was cut by 2 bases and J by 0 bases, with 10 bases left in between. The CDR3 is 16 amino acids. Germline-derived CDR1 and CDR2 are SGHTA and FQGTGA. This CDR3 is CASSLLGGTNTGELFF. CDR3 bases read: TGTGCCAGCAGCTTATTGGGGGGTACGAACACCGGGGAG.

About this clone itself: The observed sequence ends 3 residues before the CDR3 terminus, with the missing tail filled in from the germline J gene. The chain joins TRBV7-9 to TRBJ2-7; possibly TRBD2 for D (6 bases). This CDR3 has 13 amino acids. Trimming removed 3 bases from V and 5 bases from J, with 11 bases in between. Looked up from germline, CDR1 is SEHNR and CDR2 is FQNEAQ (reference sequence). The CDR3 sequence: CASSLGGWNEQYF. The CDR3 bases that were read are TGTGCCAGCAGCTTGGGGGGTTGGAACGAG.

CDR3 residues: CASSPGEDSQPQHF. The sequenced part of the CDR3 DNA is TGTGCCAGCTCACCGGGGGAGGACAGCCAGCCC. The V call is TRBV18, the J call TRBJ1-5; the D gene is possibly TRBD1 (6 bases). The observed sequence ends 3 residues before the CDR3 terminus, with the missing tail filled in from the germline J gene. Germline V gives CDR1 KGHSH, CDR2 LQKENI. V lost 3 bases and J lost 7, with 13 bases in between. This CDR3 comprises 14 residues.

The CDR3 here is CASSLAARGEQPQHF. CDR3 DNA, as far as it was read: TGTGCCAGCAGCTTAGCGGCCAGGGGAGAACAGCCC. The chain couples TRBV7-2 to TRBJ1-5, with a weak D call TRBD1 (6 bases). Read sequence stops 3 residues before the CDR3 end, and the germline J gene provides the missing end. The V end lost 0 bases, the J end lost 7 bases, and 13 bases lay between the germline ends. Per the germline V gene, CDR1 is SGHTA and CDR2 is FQGNSA. The CDR3 is 15 residues long. Complete variable domain (other parts from reference TRBV7-2 and TRBJ1-5): GAGVSQSPSNKVTEKGKDVELRCDPISGHTALYWYRQSLGQGLEFLIYFQGNSAPDKSGLPSDRFSAERTGGSVSTLTIQRTQQEDSAVYLCASSLAARGEQPQHFGDGTRLSIL.